A single T cell receptor (beta chain) is shown here with its context. The source of the sample is a study of blood T cell repertoires in COVID-19. The CDR3 consists of 13 residues. Germline V gene lookup returns CDR1 SNHLY and CDR2 FYNNEI. V lost 0 bases, J lost 7 bases, and 10 bases lay in between. Only in-frame clones appear in the TCRdb table, and some are missing; sequencing was by immunoSEQ multiplex PCR. Among about 240,000 clones listed, about four fifths were seen once. Sample: peripheral blood. V is TRBV2 and J is TRBJ2-7, with a possible D match to TRBD1 (5 bases). The sequence was obtained from a woman older than 75 with acute or convalescent COVID-19. The CDR3 loop reads CASSEAFKGEQYF. The CDR3 region has the DNA TGTGCCAGCAGTGAAGCATTTAAGGGGGAGCAGTACTTC. The full variable domain, with the rest looked up from reference TRBV2 and TRBJ2-7, is EPEVTQTPSHQVTQMGQEVILRCVPISNHLYFYWYRQILGQKVEFLVSFYNNEISEKSEIFDDQFSVERPDGSNFTLKIRSTKLEDSAMYFCASSEAFKGEQYFGPGTRLTVT.